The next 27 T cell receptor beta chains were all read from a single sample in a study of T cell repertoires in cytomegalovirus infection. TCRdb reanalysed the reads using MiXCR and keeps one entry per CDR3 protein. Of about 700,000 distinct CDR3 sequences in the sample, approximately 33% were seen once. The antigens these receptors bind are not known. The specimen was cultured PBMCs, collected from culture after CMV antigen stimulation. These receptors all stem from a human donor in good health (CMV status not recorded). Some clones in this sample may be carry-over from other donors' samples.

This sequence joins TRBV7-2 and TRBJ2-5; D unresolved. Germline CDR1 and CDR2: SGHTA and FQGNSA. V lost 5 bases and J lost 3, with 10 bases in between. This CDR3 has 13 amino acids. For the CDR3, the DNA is TGTGCCAGCAGCCCCCCCGAAAAAGAGACCCAGTACTTC. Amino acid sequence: CASSPPEKETQYF.

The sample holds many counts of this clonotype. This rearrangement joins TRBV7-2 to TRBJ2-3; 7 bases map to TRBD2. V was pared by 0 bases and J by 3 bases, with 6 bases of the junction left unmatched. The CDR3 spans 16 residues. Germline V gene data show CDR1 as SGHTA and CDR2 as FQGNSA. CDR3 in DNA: TGTGCCAGCAGCTTAGCTGTCATGGGGGGGACAGATACGCAGTATTTT. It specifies CASSLAVMGGTDTQYF.

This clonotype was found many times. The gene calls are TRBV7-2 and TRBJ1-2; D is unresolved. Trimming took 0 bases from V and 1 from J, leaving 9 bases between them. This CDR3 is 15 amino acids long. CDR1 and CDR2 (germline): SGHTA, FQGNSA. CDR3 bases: TGTGCCAGCAGCTTAGCGGAGGGTATTAACTATGGCTACACCTTC. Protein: CASSLAEGINYGYTF.

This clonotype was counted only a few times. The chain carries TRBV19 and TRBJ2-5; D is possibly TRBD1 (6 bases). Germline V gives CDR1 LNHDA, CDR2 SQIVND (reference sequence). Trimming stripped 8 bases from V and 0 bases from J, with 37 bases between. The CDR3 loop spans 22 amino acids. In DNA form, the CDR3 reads TGTGCCAGTCCGCAATGCCACATGGACAGCTACCAAGAGACCCAGCACCAAGAGACCCAGTACTTC. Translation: CASPQCHMDSYQETQHQETQYF.

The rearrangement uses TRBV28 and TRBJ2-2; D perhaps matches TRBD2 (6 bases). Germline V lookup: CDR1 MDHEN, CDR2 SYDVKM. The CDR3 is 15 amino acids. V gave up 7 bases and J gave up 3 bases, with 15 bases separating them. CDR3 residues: CASTPREDYTGELFF. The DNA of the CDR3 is TGTGCCAGCACCCCCAGGGAGGACTACACCGGGGAGCTGTTTTTT. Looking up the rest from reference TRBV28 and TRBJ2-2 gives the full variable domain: DVKVTQSSRYLVKRTGEKVFLECVQDMDHENMFWYRQDPGLGLRLIYFSYDVKMKEKGDIPEGYSVSREKKERFSLILESASTNQTSMYLCASTPREDYTGELFFGEGSRLTVL.

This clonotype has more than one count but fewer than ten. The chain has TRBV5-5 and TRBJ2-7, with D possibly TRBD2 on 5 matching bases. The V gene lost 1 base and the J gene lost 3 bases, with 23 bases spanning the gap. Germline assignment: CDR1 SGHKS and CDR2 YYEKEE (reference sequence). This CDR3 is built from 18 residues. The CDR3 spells CASSLYESGSWGYYEQYF. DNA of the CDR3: TGTGCCAGCAGCTTGTATGAAAGCGGATCTTGGGGTTACTACGAGCAGTACTTC.

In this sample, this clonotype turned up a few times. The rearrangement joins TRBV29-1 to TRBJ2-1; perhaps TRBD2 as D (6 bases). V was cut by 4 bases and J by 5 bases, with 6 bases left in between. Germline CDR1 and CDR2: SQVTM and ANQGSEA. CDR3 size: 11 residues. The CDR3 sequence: CSVGGNNEQFF. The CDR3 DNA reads TGCAGCGTTGGCGGGAACAATGAGCAGTTCTTC.

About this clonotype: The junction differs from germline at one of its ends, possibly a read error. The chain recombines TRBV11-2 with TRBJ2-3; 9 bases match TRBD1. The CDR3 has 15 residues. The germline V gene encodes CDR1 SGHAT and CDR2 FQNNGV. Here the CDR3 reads CASSLDTGGLDTQYF. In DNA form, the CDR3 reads TGTGCCAGCAGCCTAGACACAGGGGGCTTAGATACGCAGTATTTT.

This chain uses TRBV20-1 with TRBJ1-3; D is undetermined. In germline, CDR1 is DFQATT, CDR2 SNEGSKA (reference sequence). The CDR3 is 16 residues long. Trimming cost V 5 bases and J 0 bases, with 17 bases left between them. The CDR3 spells CSARNDITSSGNTIYF. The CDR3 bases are TGCAGTGCTCGAAACGACATAACGAGCTCTGGAAACACCATATATTTT.

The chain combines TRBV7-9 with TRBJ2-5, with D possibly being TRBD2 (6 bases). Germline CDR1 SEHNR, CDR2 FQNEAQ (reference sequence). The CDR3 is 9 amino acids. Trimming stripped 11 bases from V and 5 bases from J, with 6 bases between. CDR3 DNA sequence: TGTGCCGCGGGGGAGACCCAGTACTTC. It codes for CAAGETQYF.

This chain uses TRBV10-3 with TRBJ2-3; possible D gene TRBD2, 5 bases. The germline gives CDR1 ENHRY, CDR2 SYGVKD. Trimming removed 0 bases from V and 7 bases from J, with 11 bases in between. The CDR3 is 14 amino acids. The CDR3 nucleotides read TGTGCCATCAGTGAGTCTGGAGGCCCCAATACGCAGTATTTT. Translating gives CAISESGGPNTQYF.

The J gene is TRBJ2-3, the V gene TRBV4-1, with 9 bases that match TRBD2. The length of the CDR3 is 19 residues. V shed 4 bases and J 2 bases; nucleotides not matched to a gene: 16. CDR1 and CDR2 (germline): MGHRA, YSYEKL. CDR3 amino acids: CASSPPRGLAGIDTDTQYF. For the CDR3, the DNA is TGCGCCAGCAGCCCTCCCCGGGGGCTAGCGGGAATCGACACAGATACGCAGTATTTT.

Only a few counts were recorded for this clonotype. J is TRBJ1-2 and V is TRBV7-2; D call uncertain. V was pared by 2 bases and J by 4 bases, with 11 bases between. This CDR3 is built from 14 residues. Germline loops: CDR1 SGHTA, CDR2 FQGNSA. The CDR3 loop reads CASSLTPRSYGYTF. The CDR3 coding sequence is TGTGCCAGCAGCTTAACTCCGAGGTCCTATGGCTACACCTTC.

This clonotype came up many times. CDR3 sequence (DNA): TGTGCCATCAGACAGACTAGCGGAGACAATGAGCAGTTCTTC. It is translated as CAIRQTSGDNEQFF. The J gene is TRBJ2-1, the V gene TRBV10-3, with TRBD2 matching over 9 bases. Germline V gene sequence: CDR1 ENHRY, CDR2 SYGVKD. The CDR3 sequence is 14 residues long. The junction had 5 bases not matched to a gene; V was cut back by 6 bases and J by 5 bases.

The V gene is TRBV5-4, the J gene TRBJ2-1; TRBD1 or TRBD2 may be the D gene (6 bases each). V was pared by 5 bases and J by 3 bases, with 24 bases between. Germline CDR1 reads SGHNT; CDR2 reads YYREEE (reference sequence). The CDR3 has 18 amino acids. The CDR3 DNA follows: TGTGCCAGCAGTTTTGGGGGGCCCGGGGGATTCATCTACAATGAGCAGTTCTTC. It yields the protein CASSFGGPGGFIYNEQFF.

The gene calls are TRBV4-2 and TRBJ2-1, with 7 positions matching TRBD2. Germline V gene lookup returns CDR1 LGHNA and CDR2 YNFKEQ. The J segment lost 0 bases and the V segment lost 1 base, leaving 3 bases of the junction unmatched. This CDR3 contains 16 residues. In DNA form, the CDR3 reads TGTGCCAGCAGCCAAGTGGAGCGGGGCTCCTACAATGAGCAGTTCTTC. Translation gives CASSQVERGSYNEQFF.

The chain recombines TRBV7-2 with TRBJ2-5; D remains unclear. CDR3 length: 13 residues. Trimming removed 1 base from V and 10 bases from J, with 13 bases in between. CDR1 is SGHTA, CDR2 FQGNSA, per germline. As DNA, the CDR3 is TGTGCCAGCAGCTTAGGACTCTTGGAAGACCAGTACTTC. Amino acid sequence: CASSLGLLEDQYF.

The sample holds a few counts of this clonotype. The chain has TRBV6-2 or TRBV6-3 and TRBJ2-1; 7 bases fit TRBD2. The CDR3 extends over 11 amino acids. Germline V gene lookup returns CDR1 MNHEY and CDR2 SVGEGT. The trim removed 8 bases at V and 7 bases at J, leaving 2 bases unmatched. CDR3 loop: CASGRANEQFF. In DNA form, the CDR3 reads TGTGCCAGCGGGAGGGCGAATGAGCAGTTCTTC.

CDR3 sequence reads: CSVRLAGGEQFF. The CDR3 DNA follows: TGCAGCGTTCGACTAGCGGGCGGTGAGCAGTTCTTC. The chain couples TRBV29-1 to TRBJ2-1, with 10 bases that match TRBD2. Germline loops: CDR1 SQVTM, CDR2 ANQGSEA. The CDR3 extends over 12 amino acids. V shed 5 bases, J shed 9 bases, and the junction held 4 bases outside the gene matches.

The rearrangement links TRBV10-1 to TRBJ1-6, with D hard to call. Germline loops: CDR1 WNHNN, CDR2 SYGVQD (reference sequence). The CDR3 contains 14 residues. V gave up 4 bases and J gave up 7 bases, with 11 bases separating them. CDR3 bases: TGCGCCAGCAGTGGTTGGGCTCCGAATTCACCCCTCCACTTT. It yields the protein CASSGWAPNSPLHF.

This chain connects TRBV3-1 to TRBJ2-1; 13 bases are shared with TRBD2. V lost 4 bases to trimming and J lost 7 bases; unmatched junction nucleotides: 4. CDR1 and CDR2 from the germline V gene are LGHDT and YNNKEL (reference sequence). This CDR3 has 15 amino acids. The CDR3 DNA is TGTGCCAGCAGCCTGACTAGCGGGGGGTCAAATGAGCAGTTCTTC. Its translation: CASSLTSGGSNEQFF.

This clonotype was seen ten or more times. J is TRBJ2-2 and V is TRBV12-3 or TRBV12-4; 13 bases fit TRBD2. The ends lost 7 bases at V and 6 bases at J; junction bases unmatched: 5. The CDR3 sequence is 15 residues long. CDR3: CASTQTSGGPGELFF. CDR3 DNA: TGTGCCAGCACCCAGACTAGCGGGGGGCCCGGGGAGCTGTTTTTT.

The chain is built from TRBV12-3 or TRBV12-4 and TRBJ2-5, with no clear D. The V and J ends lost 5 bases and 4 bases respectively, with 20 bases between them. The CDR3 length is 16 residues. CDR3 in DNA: TGTGCCAGCAGTACTCAAAGAACCCCGGCGCGAGAGACCCAGTACTTC. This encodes CASSTQRTPARETQYF.

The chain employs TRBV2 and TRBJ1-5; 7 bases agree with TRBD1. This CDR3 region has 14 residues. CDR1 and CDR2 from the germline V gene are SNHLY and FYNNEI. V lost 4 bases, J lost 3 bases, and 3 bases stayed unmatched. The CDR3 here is CASSVQGYNQPQHF. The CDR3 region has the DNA TGTGCCAGCAGTGTACAGGGGTACAATCAGCCCCAGCATTTT.

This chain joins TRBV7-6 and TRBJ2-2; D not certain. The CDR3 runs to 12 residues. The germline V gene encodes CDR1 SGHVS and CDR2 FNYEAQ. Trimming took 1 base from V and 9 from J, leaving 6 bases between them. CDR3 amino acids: CASSLVGWELFF. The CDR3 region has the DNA TGTGCCAGCAGCTTAGTTGGCTGGGAGCTGTTTTTT.

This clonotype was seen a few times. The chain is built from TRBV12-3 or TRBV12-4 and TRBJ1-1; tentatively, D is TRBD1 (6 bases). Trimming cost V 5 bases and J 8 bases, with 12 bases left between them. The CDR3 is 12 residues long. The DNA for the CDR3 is TGTGCCAGCAGTAGGTGGGGGCACGAAGCTTTCTTT. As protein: CASSRWGHEAFF.

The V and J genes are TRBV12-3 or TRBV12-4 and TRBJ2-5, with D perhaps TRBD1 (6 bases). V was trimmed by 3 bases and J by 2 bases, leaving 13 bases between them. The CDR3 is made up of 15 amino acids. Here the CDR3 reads CASSFFPDSQETQYF. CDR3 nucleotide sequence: TGTGCCAGCAGTTTTTTCCCGGACAGTCAAGAGACCCAGTACTTC.